A single sample gave rise to the 13 T cell receptor beta chains below, sequenced in a study of control samples from healthy donors and cancer patients. Data came from immunoSEQ multiplex PCR; TCRdb stores just in-frame clones and leaves some out. The sample includes about 170,000 clones, 91% seen only once; the top ten take approximately 1.6%. Sequenced: blood. These receptors all stem from a woman in her 30s in good health.

This chain links TRBV7-6 with TRBJ2-1, with 7 bases matching TRBD1. The germline gives CDR1 SGHVS, CDR2 FNYEAQ. CDR3 length equals 16 residues. V was pared by 0 bases and J by 2 bases, with 4 bases of the junction left unmatched. This CDR3 is CASSLATGRTYNEQFF. The CDR3 DNA reads as TGTGCCAGCAGCTTAGCGACAGGGAGAACCTACAATGAGCAGTTCTTC. The full variable domain, rest sourced from reference TRBV7-6 and TRBJ2-1, is GAGVSQSPRYKVTKRGQDVALRCDPISGHVSLYWYRQALGQGPEFLTYFNYEAQQDKSGLPNDRFSAERPEGSISTLTIQRTEQRDSAMYRCASSLATGRTYNEQFFGPGTRLTVL.

This clone is a singleton in its sample. This chain connects TRBV21-1 to TRBJ1-2; TRBD1 was called by the table and not checked on the DNA. TRBV21-1 is a documented pseudogene. The CDR3 has 12 residues. CDR3 sequence: CASSRTGYGYTF. Here the CDR3 DNA reads TGTGCCAGCAGCAGGACAGGCTATGGCTACACCTTC.

V usage is TRBV10-2 and J usage is TRBJ1-1; D perhaps matches TRBD1 (5 bases). V was shortened by 0 bases and J by 1 base, with 9 bases between the two germline ends. Germline values: CDR1 WSHSY, CDR2 SAAADI. The CDR3 totals 15 residues. Written as DNA, the CDR3 is TGCGCCAGCAGTGAGTCTTACACAGGGAACACTGAAGCTTTCTTT. Protein product: CASSESYTGNTEAFF.

J is TRBJ2-1 and V is TRBV24-1; the D call may be TRBD1 or TRBD2 (5 bases each). The CDR3 loop spans 15 amino acids. Trimming shortened V by 2 bases and J by 7 bases, and 14 bases separated the two germline ends. Germline CDR1 reads KGHDR; CDR2 reads SFDVKD. The CDR3 here is CATSDSLGWGNEQFF. CDR3 DNA: TGTGCCACCAGTGATTCTTTGGGGTGGGGGAATGAGCAGTTCTTC.

V is TRBV6-5 and J is TRBJ2-7; D is unresolved. Per germline, CDR1 MNHEY and CDR2 SVGAGI. The CDR3 runs 12 residues. Trimming shortened V by 6 bases and J by 5 bases, and 11 bases separated the two germline ends. CDR3 in DNA: TGTGCCAGCAGACCTAACAGTGACGAGCAGTACTTC. It codes for CASRPNSDEQYF.

The rearrangement links TRBV7-8 to TRBJ1-1; TRBD1 agrees at 7 bases. Trimming took 5 bases from V and 5 from J; bases not matched to a gene: 2. The CDR3 spans 12 residues. Germline V gene data show CDR1 as SGHVS and CDR2 as FQNEAQ. The DNA of the CDR3 is TGTGCCAGCAGCCGACAGGGTACTGAAGCTTTCTTT. The encoded protein is CASSRQGTEAFF. The variable domain in full, completed from reference TRBV7-8 and TRBJ1-1, reads GAGVSQSPRYKVAKRGQDVALRCDPISGHVSLFWYQQALGQGPEFLTYFQNEAQLDKSGLPSDRFFAERPEGSVSTLKIQRTQQEDSAVYLCASSRQGTEAFFGQGTRLTVV.

This sequence joins TRBV15 and TRBJ1-2; 10 nucleotides agree with TRBD1. The CDR3 consists of 14 residues. Per the germline V gene, CDR1 is LNHNV and CDR2 is YYDKDF (reference sequence). After removal of 5 bases from V and 6 bases from J, the junction contained 6 bases not matched to a gene. The CDR3: CATSRDRGVDGYTF. In DNA form, the CDR3 reads TGTGCCACCAGCCGGGACAGGGGAGTAGATGGCTACACCTTC. Drawing the rest from reference TRBV15 and TRBJ1-2, the complete variable domain is DAMVIQNPRYQVTQFGKPVTLSCSQTLNHNVMYWYQQKSSQAPKLLFHYYDKDFNNEADTPDNFQSRRPNTSFCFLDIRSPGLGDTAMYLCATSRDRGVDGYTFGSGTRLTVV.

The rearrangement links TRBV18 to TRBJ2-7; D is possibly TRBD1 (6 bases). V was shortened by 1 base and J by 0 bases, with 10 bases between the two germline ends. CDR1 and CDR2 (germline): KGHSH, LQKENI. The CDR3 spans 15 residues. This CDR3 is CASSPRGQSSYEQYF. The CDR3, as DNA: TGTGCCAGCTCACCACGCGGACAGAGCTCCTACGAGCAGTACTTC.

The rearrangement joins TRBV15 to TRBJ1-5; D uncertain. The germline V and J ends were trimmed by 1 base and 0 bases, with 4 bases remaining between them. This CDR3 has 14 residues. CDR1 and CDR2 (germline): LNHNV, YYDKDF (reference sequence). This chain's CDR3 is CATSRGHSNQPQHF. The CDR3 DNA reads TGTGCCACCAGCAGAGGCCATAGCAATCAGCCCCAGCATTTT.

The V gene is TRBV5-3, the J gene TRBJ2-5; D call uncertain. TRBV5-3 is placed among ORFs of uncertain function. The germline V and J ends were trimmed by 3 bases and 1 base, with 10 bases remaining between them. The CDR3 has 14 residues. The CDR3 loop is CARSSRTVQETQYF. CDR3 DNA sequence: TGTGCCAGAAGCTCGAGGACGGTCCAAGAGACCCAGTACTTC.

The CDR3 here is CSVTGGVRNEQFF. The CDR3 DNA sequence: TGCAGCGTCACAGGGGGCGTGCGGAATGAGCAGTTCTTC. V gene TRBV29-1 combines with J gene TRBJ2-1; 9 bases map to TRBD1. J lost 7 bases, V lost 6 bases, and 7 bases had no gene match. Looked up from germline, CDR1 is SQVTM and CDR2 is ANQGSEA. The CDR3 runs 13 residues.

V usage is TRBV9 and J usage is TRBJ1-5; a possible D gene is TRBD1 (5 bases). The CDR3 runs to 13 residues. The V and J ends lost 0 bases and 7 bases respectively, with 8 bases between them. Germline-derived CDR1 and CDR2 are SGDLS and YYNGEE. The CDR3: CASSVGWGQPQHF. The CDR3 DNA reads TGTGCCAGCAGCGTAGGTTGGGGGCAGCCCCAGCATTTT.

The rearrangement links TRBV11-3 to TRBJ2-7, with D uncertain. The CDR3 has 13 residues. Per the germline V gene, CDR1 is SGHNT and CDR2 is YENEEA. The V gene lost 0 bases and the J gene lost 0 bases, with 3 bases spanning the gap. The CDR3 nucleotides are TGTGCCAGCAGCTTAGATCCCTCCTACGAGCAGTACTTC. It codes for CASSLDPSYEQYF.